The 14 T cell receptor beta chains listed next were all sequenced from one sample in a study of blood T cell repertoires in COVID-19. Assay: immunoSEQ multiplex PCR; the TCRdb copy retains only in-frame clones and omits some. This sample has some 180,000 clones, with roughly 88% found just once. Sequencing was carried out using peripheral blood. These receptors came from a man in his late teens or twenties with COVID-19, enrolled during active disease.

This clone was found a few times. One junction end does not reproduce the germline sequence, and a read error may be involved. This rearrangement joins TRBV4-3 to TRBJ1-4; 7 nucleotides line up with TRBD1. This CDR3 spans 15 amino acids. CDR1 is LGHNA, CDR2 YSLEER, per germline. Here the CDR3 DNA reads TGCGCCAGCAGCCACCGGACAGGATCAGGGGAAAAACTGCTTTTT. The encoded protein is CASSHRTGSGEKLLF.

The J gene is TRBJ2-7, the V gene TRBV7-8, with D possibly matching TRBD1 (5 bases). Trimming pared 0 bases from V and 3 bases from J, leaving 18 bases between. The CDR3 is 17 amino acids. CDR1 is SGHVS and CDR2 is FQNEAQ in the germline V gene. The CDR3 spells CASSLAFGRERFYEQYF. In DNA, the CDR3 is TGTGCCAGCAGCTTAGCGTTTGGCAGGGAAAGATTCTACGAGCAGTACTTC.

This chain joins TRBV28 and TRBJ2-2, with 10 bases matching TRBD2. V was clipped by 6 bases and J by 5 bases; unmatched bases: 6. The CDR3 runs to 15 residues. Germline V gene data show CDR1 as MDHEN and CDR2 as SYDVKM. CDR3 sequence (DNA): TGTGCCAGCAGCCTAGCGGGAGACGGAACCGGGGAGCTGTTTTTT. Its protein is CASSLAGDGTGELFF.

V and J are TRBV5-4 and TRBJ1-1; D is unresolved. Looked up from germline, CDR1 is SGHNT and CDR2 is YYREEE (reference sequence). This CDR3 comprises 13 residues. Trimming shortened V by 0 bases and J by 2 bases, and 5 bases separated the two germline ends. This CDR3 is CASSLVLNTEAFF. As DNA, the CDR3 is TGTGCCAGCAGCTTGGTACTCAACACTGAAGCTTTCTTT.

The chain is built from TRBV4-1 and TRBJ2-1; D uncertain. Germline CDR1 reads MGHRA; CDR2 reads YSYEKL. With 3 bases removed from V and 6 bases from J, the gap between germline ends came to 9 bases. This CDR3 region has 13 residues. The CDR3 sequence: CASSQRYRNEQFF. CDR3 nucleotides: TGCGCCAGCAGCCAGCGGTATCGCAATGAGCAGTTCTTC.

The J gene is TRBJ2-7, the V gene TRBV27, with TRBD2 identical over 9 bases. This CDR3 is 16 amino acids long. Trimming took 5 bases from V and 0 from J; bases not matched to a gene: 8. The germline V gene has CDR1 MNHEY and CDR2 SMNVEV (reference sequence). The CDR3 nucleotides are TGTGCCAGCAGTCCCCGCGGTAGCGGGAGCTCCTACGAGCAGTACTTC. Amino acid sequence: CASSPRGSGSSYEQYF.

The chain is built from TRBV27 and TRBJ2-3, with unresolved D. The CDR3 covers 10 residues. Germline loops: CDR1 MNHEY, CDR2 SMNVEV (reference sequence). Trimming stripped 7 bases from V and 6 bases from J, with 5 bases between. The CDR3 sequence: CASMRDTQYF. For the CDR3, the DNA is TGTGCCAGCATGAGGGATACGCAGTATTTT.

This sequence joins TRBV27 and TRBJ2-7; no definite D call. Germline V gene data show CDR1 as MNHEY and CDR2 as SMNVEV (reference sequence). The ends were cut back, 5 bases at V and 3 bases at J, with 11 bases in the middle. There are 13 residues in the CDR3. In DNA form, the CDR3 reads TGTGCCAGCAGTCGCCTGGGCCTCTACGAGCAGTACTTC. Protein: CASSRLGLYEQYF.

The chain employs TRBV6-6 and TRBJ2-1; D possibly corresponds to TRBD1 (6 bases). The germline V gene has CDR1 MNHNY and CDR2 SVGAGI (reference sequence). This CDR3 contains 14 residues. Trimming stripped 6 bases from V and 3 bases from J, with 12 bases between. CDR3 region: CASSDRFFYNEQFF. The CDR3 nucleotides read TGTGCCAGCAGCGACAGGTTCTTCTACAATGAGCAGTTCTTC.

Here the CDR3 reads CASSKDYEQFF. The CDR3 bases are TGTGCCAGCAGCAAGGACTACGAGCAGTTCTTC. The rearrangement links TRBV11-3 to TRBJ2-1, with D tentatively TRBD2 (6 bases). This CDR3 comprises 11 residues. The V gene lost 5 bases and the J gene lost 10 bases, with 9 bases spanning the gap. Per the germline V gene, CDR1 is SGHNT and CDR2 is YENEEA.

The gene calls are TRBV29-1 and TRBJ1-2; 8 positions match TRBD1. Germline assignment: CDR1 SQVTM and CDR2 ANQGSEA. The ends lost 7 bases at V and 7 bases at J; junction bases unmatched: 14. The CDR3 covers 14 residues. CDR3 sequence reads: CSALRTGQTGGYTF. CDR3 sequence (DNA): TGCAGCGCTCTCCGGACAGGGCAAACGGGTGGCTACACCTTC.

The gene calls are TRBV9 and TRBJ2-1; weak D call: TRBD1 (6 bases). The CDR3 has 13 residues. The germline V gene has CDR1 SGDLS and CDR2 YYNGEE. Trimming stripped 4 bases from V and 3 bases from J, with 8 bases between. For the CDR3, the DNA is TGTGCCAGCAGCACCAGGGGCTACAATGAGCAGTTCTTC. Encoded protein: CASSTRGYNEQFF.

V gene TRBV19 combines with J gene TRBJ2-7; 10 bases map to TRBD2. The CDR3 covers 14 residues. J lost 0 bases, V lost 6 bases, and 2 bases had no gene match. CDR1 and CDR2 (germline): LNHDA, SQIVND (reference sequence). The CDR3 sequence: CASRLAGNSYEQYF. The CDR3 DNA reads TGTGCCAGTAGACTAGCGGGAAACTCCTACGAGCAGTACTTC.

The count of this clone is one. For the CDR3, the DNA is TGTGCCAGCAGCCGTTTACAGGGAACTGAAGCTTTCTTT. It is translated as CASSRLQGTEAFF. This chain uses TRBV6-6 with TRBJ1-1, with a possible D match to TRBD1 (6 bases). With 6 bases removed from V and 5 bases from J, the gap between germline ends came to 13 bases. This CDR3 is built from 13 residues. The germline gives CDR1 MNHNY, CDR2 SVGAGI (reference sequence).